This T cell receptor (beta chain) originates from a study of shared clonotypes between healthy human individuals. TCRdb keeps only in-frame clones here, not all; method: immunoSEQ multiplex PCR. The sample carries 2 million to 2.5 million clones, 95% recorded once. V shed 6 bases, J shed 8 bases, and the junction held 4 bases outside the gene matches. CDR3 size: 11 residues. Germline CDR1 and CDR2: DFQATT and SNEGSKA (reference sequence). This TCR came from a man aged 18 to 29 in good health. The chain is built from TRBV20-1 and TRBJ1-2; 9 bases agree with TRBD1. The sequencing sample was made of naive CD4+ T cells sorted from blood. The subset here: CD45RA+ positively selected. CDR3 nucleotide sequence: TGCAGTGCCAGGGACAGGGTAGGCTACACCTTC. It codes for CSARDRVGYTF.